Following are 8 T cell receptor beta chains from one sample sequenced in a study of blood T cell repertoires in COVID-19. The assay was immunoSEQ multiplex PCR, and TCRdb's table has in-frame clones only and misses some. The table has almost 250,000 clones, about 82% seen once. The material sequenced was PBMCs or T cells enriched from blood (not recorded which). The receptor source for this set is a woman in her 50s with acute COVID-19.

V and J are TRBV5-1 and TRBJ2-7; D unresolved. Germline loops: CDR1 SGHRS, CDR2 YFSETQ. The CDR3 is made up of 13 amino acids. Trimming cost V 0 bases and J 4 bases, with 8 bases left between them. The CDR3 DNA reads TGCGCCAGCAGCTTGGAACAGAAGTACGAGCAGTACTTC. Amino acids: CASSLEQKYEQYF. Drawing the rest from reference TRBV5-1 and TRBJ2-7, the complete variable domain is KAGVTQTPRYLIKTRGQQVTLSCSPISGHRSVSWYQQTPGQGLQFLFEYFSETQRNKGNFPGRFSGRQFSNSRSEMNVSTLELGDSALYLCASSLEQKYEQYFGPGTRLTVT.

The chain links TRBV6-5 to TRBJ2-7; maybe TRBD2 (6 bases). Per the germline V gene, CDR1 is MNHEY and CDR2 is SVGAGI. This CDR3 is built from 15 residues. With 6 bases removed from V and 6 bases from J, the gap between germline ends came to 21 bases. As DNA, the CDR3 is TGTGCCAGCAGGGATCGCCCGGCGGGGACGAGCGAGCAGTACTTC. It translates to CASRDRPAGTSEQYF.

This clone appeared a single time. This chain joins TRBV5-1 and TRBJ1-3, with D possibly TRBD1 on 5 matching bases. CDR1 is SGHRS and CDR2 is YFSETQ in the germline V gene. V was pared by 0 bases and J by 3 bases, with 7 bases between. The CDR3 is 14 residues long. The CDR3 reads CASSLAGFGNTIYF. DNA for the CDR3: TGCGCCAGCAGCTTGGCAGGGTTTGGAAACACCATATATTTT.

The rearrangement joins TRBV7-9 to TRBJ1-1; 9 bases agree with TRBD1. The CDR3 loop spans 15 amino acids. Germline-derived CDR1 and CDR2 are SEHNR and FQNEAQ (reference sequence). Germline trimming cut 5 bases from V and 7 bases from J; bases unmatched to any gene: 11. The CDR3 loop reads CASSTKQGATGEAFF. The CDR3 DNA reads TGTGCCAGCAGCACCAAACAGGGGGCGACGGGTGAAGCTTTCTTT.

A few counts support this clone. This rearrangement joins TRBV20-1 to TRBJ1-5; D call uncertain. Trimming removed 6 bases from V and 12 bases from J, with 15 bases in between. The length of the CDR3 is 11 residues. CDR1 is DFQATT and CDR2 is SNEGSKA in the germline V gene (reference sequence). CDR3 sequence: CSARQNEFQHF. In DNA form, the CDR3 reads TGCAGTGCAAGACAAAATGAGTTCCAGCATTTT.

The chain uses TRBV3-1 (or the pseudogene TRBV3-2) and TRBJ1-6, with 10 bases identical to TRBD1. Trimming cost V 0 bases and J 10 bases; bases outside gene matches: 3. CDR3 length equals 15 residues. The V gene's germline CDR1 is LGHDT and CDR2 YNNKEL (reference sequence). The CDR3: CASSQETGGGSPLHF. Written as DNA, the CDR3 is TGTGCCAGCAGCCAAGAGACAGGGGGCGGATCACCCCTCCACTTT.

V is TRBV30 and J is TRBJ1-5; a possible D gene is TRBD1 (5 bases). CDR1 and CDR2 (germline): GTSNPN, SVGIG (reference sequence). Deletions cut 3 bases from V and 2 bases from J, with 11 bases between. This CDR3 comprises 14 residues. DNA of the CDR3: TGTGCCTGGAGCCCCGGGGGAGGCAATCAGCCCCAGCATTTT. Its translation: CAWSPGGGNQPQHF.

The chain employs TRBV6-5 and TRBJ1-2, with TRBD1 as a possible D gene (5 bases). This CDR3 is 12 amino acids long. Germline lookup yields CDR1 MNHEY and CDR2 SVGAGI. Trimming removed 7 bases at V and 7 bases at J, with 13 bases between. DNA for the CDR3: TGTGCCAGCAACCTAAACGGGGGTGGCTACACCTTC. Protein product: CASNLNGGGYTF.